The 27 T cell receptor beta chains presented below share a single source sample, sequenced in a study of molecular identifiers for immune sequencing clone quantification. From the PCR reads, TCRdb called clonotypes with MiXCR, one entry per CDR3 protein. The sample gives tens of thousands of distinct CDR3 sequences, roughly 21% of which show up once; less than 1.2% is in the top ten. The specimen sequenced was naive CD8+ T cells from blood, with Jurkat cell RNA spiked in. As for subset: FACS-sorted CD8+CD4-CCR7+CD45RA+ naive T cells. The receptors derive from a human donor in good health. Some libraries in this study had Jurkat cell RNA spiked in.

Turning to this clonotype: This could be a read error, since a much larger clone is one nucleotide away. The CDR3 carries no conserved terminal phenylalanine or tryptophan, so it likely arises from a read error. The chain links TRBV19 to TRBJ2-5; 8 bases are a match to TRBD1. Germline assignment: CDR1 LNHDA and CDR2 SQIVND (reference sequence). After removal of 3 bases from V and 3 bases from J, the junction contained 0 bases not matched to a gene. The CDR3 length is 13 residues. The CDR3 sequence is CASSMDREETQYS. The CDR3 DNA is TGTGCCAGTAGTATGGACAGGGAAGAGACCCAGTACTCC.

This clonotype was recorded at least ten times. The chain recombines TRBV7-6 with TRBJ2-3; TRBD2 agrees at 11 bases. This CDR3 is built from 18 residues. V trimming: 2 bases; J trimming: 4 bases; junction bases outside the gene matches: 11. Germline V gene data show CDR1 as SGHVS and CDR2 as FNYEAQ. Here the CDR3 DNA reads TGTGCCAGCAGCTTATTAGCGGGAGGGCCTTTAGGTGCAGATACGCAGTATTTT. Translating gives CASSLLAGGPLGADTQYF. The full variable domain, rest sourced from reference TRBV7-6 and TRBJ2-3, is GAGVSQSPRYKVTKRGQDVALRCDPISGHVSLYWYRQALGQGPEFLTYFNYEAQQDKSGLPNDRFSAERPEGSISTLTIQRTEQRDSAMYRCASSLLAGGPLGADTQYFGPGTRLTVL.

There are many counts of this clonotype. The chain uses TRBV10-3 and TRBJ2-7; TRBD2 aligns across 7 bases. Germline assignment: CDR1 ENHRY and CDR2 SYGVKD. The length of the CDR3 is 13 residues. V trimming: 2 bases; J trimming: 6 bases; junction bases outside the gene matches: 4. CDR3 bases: TGTGCCATCAGTGAGACGGGCGGGGGCGAGCAGTACTTC. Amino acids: CAISETGGGEQYF.

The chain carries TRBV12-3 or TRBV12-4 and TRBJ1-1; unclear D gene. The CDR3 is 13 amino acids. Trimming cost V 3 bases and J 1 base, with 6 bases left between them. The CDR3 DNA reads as TGTGCCAGCAGTTTGCAGCGGAACACTGAAGCTTTCTTT. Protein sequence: CASSLQRNTEAFF.

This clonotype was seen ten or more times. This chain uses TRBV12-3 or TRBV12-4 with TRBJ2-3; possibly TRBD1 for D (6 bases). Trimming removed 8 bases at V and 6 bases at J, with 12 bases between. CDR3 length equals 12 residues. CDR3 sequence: CASASGADTQYF. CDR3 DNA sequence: TGTGCCAGCGCCTCAGGGGCCGATACGCAGTATTTT.

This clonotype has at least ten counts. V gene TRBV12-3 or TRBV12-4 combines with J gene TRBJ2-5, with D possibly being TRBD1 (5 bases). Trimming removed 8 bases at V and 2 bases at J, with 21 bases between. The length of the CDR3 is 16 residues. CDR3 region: CASQPQGAGRQETQYF. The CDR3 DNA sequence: TGTGCCAGCCAACCCCAAGGGGCTGGCAGACAAGAGACCCAGTACTTC.

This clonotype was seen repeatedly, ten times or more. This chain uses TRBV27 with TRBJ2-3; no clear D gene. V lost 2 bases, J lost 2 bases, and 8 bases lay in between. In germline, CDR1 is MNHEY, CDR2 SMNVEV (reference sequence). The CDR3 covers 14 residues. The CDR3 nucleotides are TGTGCCAGCAGTTTAGCTACCCACACAGATACGCAGTATTTT. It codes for CASSLATHTDTQYF.

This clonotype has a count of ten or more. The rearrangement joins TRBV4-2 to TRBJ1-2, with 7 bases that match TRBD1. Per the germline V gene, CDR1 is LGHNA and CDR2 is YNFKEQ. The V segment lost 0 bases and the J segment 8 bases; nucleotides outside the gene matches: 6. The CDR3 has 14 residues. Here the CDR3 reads CASSQDVGGRGYTF. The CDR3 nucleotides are TGTGCCAGCAGCCAAGATGTAGGGGGCCGAGGCTACACCTTC.

CDR3 residues: CASSQGAGGYEQYF. The CDR3 nucleotides are TGTGCCAGCAGCCAAGGAGCGGGGGGCTACGAGCAGTACTTC. The V gene is TRBV3-1, the J gene TRBJ2-7; TRBD2 matches 9 bases. The germline V gene has CDR1 LGHDT and CDR2 YNNKEL (reference sequence). V was pared by 1 base and J by 3 bases, with 1 base of the junction left unmatched. The CDR3 extends over 14 amino acids.

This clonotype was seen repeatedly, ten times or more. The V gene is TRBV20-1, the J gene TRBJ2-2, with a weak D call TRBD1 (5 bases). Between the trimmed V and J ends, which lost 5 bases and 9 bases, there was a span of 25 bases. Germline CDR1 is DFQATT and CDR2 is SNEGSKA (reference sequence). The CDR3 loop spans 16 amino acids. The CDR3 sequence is CSAGRPQASNFRELFF. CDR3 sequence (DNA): TGCAGTGCTGGAAGACCACAGGCTAGTAACTTCAGGGAGCTGTTTTTT.

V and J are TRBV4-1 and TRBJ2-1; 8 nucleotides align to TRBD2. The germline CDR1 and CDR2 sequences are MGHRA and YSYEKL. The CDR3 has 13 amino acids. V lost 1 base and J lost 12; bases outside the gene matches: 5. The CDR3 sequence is CASSQGEREWQFF. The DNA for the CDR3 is TGCGCCAGCAGCCAAGGAGAGCGGGAGTGGCAGTTCTTC.

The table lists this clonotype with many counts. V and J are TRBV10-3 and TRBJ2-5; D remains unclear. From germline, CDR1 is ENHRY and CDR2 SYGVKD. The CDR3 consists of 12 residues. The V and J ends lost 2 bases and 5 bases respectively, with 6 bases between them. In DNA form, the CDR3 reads TGTGCCATCAGTGAGCAGGAGGAGACCCAGTACTTC. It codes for CAISEQEETQYF.

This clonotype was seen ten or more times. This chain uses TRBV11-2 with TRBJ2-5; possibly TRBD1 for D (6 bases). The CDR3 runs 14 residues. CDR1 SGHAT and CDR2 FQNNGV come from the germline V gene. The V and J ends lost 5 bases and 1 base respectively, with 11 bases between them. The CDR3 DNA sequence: TGTGCCAGCAGCCACGGACAGTTCCAAGAGACCCAGTACTTC. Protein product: CASSHGQFQETQYF.

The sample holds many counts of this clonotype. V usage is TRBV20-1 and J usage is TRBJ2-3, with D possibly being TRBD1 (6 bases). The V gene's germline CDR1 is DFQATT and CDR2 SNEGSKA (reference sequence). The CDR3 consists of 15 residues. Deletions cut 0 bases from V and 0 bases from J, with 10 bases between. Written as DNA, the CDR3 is TGCAGTGCTAGAGAAGGACAGTGGAGCACAGATACGCAGTATTTT. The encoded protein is CSAREGQWSTDTQYF.

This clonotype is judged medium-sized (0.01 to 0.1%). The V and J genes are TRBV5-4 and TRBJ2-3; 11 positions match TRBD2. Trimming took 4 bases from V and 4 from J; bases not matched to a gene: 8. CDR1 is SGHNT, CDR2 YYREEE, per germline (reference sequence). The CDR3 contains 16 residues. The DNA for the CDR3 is TGTGCCAGCAGCCCCTTGACTAGCGGGGCCCCAGATACGCAGTATTTT. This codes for CASSPLTSGAPDTQYF. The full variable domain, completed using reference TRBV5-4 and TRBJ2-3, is ETGVTQSPTHLIKTRGQQVTLRCSSQSGHNTVSWYQQALGQGPQFIFQYYREEENGRGNFPPRFSGLQFPNYSSELNVNALELDDSALYLCASSPLTSGAPDTQYFGPGTRLTVL.

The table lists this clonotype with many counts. CDR3 loop: CASSGTEHPYEQYF. DNA for the CDR3: TGTGCCAGCAGTGGGACAGAGCATCCCTACGAGCAGTACTTC. The chain uses TRBV2 and TRBJ2-7; D might be TRBD1 (6 bases). The CDR3 covers 14 residues. Germline V lookup: CDR1 SNHLY, CDR2 FYNNEI. The V and J ends lost 4 bases and 2 bases respectively, with 12 bases between them. Complete variable domain (other parts from reference TRBV2 and TRBJ2-7): EPEVTQTPSHQVTQMGQEVILRCVPISNHLYFYWYRQILGQKVEFLVSFYNNEISEKSEIFDDQFSVERPDGSNFTLKIRSTKLEDSAMYFCASSGTEHPYEQYFGPGTRLTVT.

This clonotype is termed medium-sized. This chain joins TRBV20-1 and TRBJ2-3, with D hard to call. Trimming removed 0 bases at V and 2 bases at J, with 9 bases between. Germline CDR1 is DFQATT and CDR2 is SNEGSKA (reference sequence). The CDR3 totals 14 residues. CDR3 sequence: CSARDEVVTDTQYF. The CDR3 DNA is TGCAGTGCTAGAGATGAAGTGGTCACAGATACGCAGTATTTT.

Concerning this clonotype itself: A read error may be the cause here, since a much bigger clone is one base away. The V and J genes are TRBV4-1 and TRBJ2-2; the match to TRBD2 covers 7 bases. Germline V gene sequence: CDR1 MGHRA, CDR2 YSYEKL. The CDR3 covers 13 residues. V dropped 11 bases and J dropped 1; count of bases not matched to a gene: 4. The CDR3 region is CASRGVNTGELFF. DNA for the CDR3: TGCGCCTCCCGGGGGGTGAACACCGGGGAGCTGTTTTTT.

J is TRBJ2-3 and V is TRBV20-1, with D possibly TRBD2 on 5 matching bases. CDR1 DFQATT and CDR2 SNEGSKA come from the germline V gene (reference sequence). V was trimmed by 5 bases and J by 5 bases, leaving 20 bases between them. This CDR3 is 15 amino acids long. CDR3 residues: CSADYIQWMGDTQYF. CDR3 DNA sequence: TGCAGTGCTGACTATATTCAGTGGATGGGAGATACGCAGTATTTT.

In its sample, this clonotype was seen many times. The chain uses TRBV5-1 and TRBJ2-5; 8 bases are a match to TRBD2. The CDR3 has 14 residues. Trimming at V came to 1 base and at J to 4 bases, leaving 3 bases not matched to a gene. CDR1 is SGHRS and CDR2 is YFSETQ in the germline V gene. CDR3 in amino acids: CASSLTGGGETQYF. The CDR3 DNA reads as TGCGCCAGCAGCTTGACCGGGGGGGGAGAGACCCAGTACTTC. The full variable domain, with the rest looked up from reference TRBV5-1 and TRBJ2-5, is KAGVTQTPRYLIKTRGQQVTLSCSPISGHRSVSWYQQTPGQGLQFLFEYFSETQRNKGNFPGRFSGRQFSNSRSEMNVSTLELGDSALYLCASSLTGGGETQYFGPGTRLLVL.

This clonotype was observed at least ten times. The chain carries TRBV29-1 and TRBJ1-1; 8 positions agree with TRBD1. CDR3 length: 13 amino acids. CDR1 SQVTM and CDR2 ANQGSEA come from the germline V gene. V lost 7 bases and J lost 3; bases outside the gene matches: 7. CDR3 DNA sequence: TGCAGCGCTAAGACAGGGGATTACACTGAAGCTTTCTTT. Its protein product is CSAKTGDYTEAFF.

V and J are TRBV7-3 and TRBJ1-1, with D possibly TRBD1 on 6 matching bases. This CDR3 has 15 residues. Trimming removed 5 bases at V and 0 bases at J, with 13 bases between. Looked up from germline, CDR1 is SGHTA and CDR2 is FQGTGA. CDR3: CASSPSTGLNTEAFF. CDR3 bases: TGTGCCAGCAGCCCATCGACAGGACTGAACACTGAAGCTTTCTTT.

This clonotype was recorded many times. CDR3 protein: CASSQDHGPDRYTGELFF. DNA for the CDR3: TGTGCCAGCAGCCAAGATCATGGTCCCGACAGATACACCGGGGAGCTGTTTTTT. This chain connects TRBV3-1 to TRBJ2-2; the D gene is possibly TRBD1 (5 bases). Trimming left V 0 bases short and J 3 bases short, with 17 bases between. Per germline, CDR1 LGHDT and CDR2 YNNKEL (reference sequence). The CDR3 covers 18 residues.

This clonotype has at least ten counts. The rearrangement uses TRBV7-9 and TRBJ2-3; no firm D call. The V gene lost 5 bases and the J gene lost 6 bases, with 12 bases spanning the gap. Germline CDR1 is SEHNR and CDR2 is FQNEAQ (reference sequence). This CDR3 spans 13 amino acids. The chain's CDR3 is CASSQDGPDTQYF. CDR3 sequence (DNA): TGTGCCAGCAGCCAAGACGGGCCGGATACGCAGTATTTT.

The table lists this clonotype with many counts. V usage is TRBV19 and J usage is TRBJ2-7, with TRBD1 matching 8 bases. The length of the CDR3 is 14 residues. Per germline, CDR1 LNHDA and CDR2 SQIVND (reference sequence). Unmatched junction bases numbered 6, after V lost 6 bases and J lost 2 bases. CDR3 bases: TGTGCCAGTAGCACCGGGACAGGAACCTACGAGCAGTACTTC. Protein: CASSTGTGTYEQYF.

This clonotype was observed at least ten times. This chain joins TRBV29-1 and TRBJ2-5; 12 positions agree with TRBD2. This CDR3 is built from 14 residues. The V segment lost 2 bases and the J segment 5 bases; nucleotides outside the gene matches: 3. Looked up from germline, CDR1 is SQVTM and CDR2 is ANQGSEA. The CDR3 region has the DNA TGCAGCGTTGAATTGGGGACTAGCGGGGAGACCCAGTACTTC. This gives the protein CSVELGTSGETQYF.

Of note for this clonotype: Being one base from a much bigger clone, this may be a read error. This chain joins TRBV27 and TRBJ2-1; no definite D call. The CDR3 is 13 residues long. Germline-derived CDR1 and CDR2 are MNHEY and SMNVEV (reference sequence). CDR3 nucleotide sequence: TGTGCCAGCAGCCCTCCCCTTCTTCATGAGCAGCTCTTC. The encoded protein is CASSPPLLHEQLF.